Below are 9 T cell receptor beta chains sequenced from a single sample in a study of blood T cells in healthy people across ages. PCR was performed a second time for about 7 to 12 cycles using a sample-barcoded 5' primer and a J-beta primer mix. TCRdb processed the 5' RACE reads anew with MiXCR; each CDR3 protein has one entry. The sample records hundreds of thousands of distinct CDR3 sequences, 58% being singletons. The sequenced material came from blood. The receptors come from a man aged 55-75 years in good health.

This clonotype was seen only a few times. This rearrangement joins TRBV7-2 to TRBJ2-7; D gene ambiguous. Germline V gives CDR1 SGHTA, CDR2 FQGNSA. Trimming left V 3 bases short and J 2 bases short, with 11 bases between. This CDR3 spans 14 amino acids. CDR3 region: CASSFGASTYEQYF. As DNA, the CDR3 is TGTGCCAGCAGCTTCGGAGCTTCTACCTACGAGCAGTACTTC.

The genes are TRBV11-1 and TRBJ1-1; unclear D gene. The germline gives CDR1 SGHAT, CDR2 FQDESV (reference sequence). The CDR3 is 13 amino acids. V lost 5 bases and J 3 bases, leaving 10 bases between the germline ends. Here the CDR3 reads CASSGSRYTEAFF. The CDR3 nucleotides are TGTGCCAGCAGCGGATCCCGTTACACTGAAGCTTTCTTT.

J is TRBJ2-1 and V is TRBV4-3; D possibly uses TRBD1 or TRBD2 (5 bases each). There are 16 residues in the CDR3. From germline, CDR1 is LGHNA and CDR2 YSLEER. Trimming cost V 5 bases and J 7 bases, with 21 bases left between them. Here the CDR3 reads CASSSTPRGVWNEQFF. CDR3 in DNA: TGCGCCAGCAGCTCAACTCCACGAGGGGTTTGGAATGAGCAGTTCTTC.

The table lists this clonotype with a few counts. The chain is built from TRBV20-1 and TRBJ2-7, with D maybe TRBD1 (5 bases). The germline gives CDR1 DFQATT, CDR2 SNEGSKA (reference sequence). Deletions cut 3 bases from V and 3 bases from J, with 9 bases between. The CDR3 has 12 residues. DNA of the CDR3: TGCAGTGCTAGCAGACAGAACTACGAGCAGTACTTC. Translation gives CSASRQNYEQYF.

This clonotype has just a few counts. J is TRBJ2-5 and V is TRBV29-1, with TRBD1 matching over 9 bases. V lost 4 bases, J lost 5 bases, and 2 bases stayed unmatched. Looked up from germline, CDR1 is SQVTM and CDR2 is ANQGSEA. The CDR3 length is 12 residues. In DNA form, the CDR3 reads TGCAGCGTTGCACAGGGGGCGGAGACCCAGTACTTC. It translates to CSVAQGAETQYF.

The CDR3 bases are TGTGCCAGCAGTCCGGGGACCATCCGTCGGTATTTT. Its translation: CASSPGTIRRYF. The gene calls are TRBV12-3 or TRBV12-4 and TRBJ2-3; D may be TRBD1 or TRBD2 (5 bases each). The V end was cut by 5 bases, the J end by 14 bases, with 17 bases between. The CDR3 contains 12 residues.

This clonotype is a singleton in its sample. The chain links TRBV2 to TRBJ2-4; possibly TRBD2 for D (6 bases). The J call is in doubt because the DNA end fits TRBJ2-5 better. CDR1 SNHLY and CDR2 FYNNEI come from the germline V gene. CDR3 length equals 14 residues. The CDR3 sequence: CASRERGGSETQYF. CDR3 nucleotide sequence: TGTGCCAGCAGGGAAAGGGGAGGTTCGGAGACCCAGTACTTC.

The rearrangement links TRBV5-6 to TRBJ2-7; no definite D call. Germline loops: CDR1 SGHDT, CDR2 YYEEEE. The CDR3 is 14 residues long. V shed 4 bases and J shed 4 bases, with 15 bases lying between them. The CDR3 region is CASSLGIPGYEQYF. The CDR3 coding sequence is TGTGCCAGCAGCCTGGGGATCCCCGGATACGAGCAGTACTTC.

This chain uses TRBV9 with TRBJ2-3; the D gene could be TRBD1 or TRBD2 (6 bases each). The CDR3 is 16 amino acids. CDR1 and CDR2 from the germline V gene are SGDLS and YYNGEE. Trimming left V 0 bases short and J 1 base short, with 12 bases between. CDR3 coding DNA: TGTGCCAGCAGCGTAGTAGGGGGACTTGGCACAGATACGCAGTATTTT. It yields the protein CASSVVGGLGTDTQYF.